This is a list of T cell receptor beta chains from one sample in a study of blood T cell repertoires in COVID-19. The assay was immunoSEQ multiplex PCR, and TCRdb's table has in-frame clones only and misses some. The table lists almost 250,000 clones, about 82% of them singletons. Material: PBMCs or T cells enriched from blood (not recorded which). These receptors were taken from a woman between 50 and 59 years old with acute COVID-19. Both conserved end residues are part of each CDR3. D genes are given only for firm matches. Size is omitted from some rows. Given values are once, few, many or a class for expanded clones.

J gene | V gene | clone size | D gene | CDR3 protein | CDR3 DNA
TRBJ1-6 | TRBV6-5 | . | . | CASSYSKDSRNSPLHF | TGTGCCAGCAGTTACTCTAAGGACAGCCGTAATTCACCCCTCCACTTT
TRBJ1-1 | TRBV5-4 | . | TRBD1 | CASSPTGGAAAGAFF | TGTGCCAGCAGCCCGACAGGGGGCGCGGCAGCTGGAGCTTTCTTT
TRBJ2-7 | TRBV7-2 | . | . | CASSFTHDRTYEQYF | TGTGCCAGCAGCTTTACCCACGACAGAACCTACGAGCAGTACTTC
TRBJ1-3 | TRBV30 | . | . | CAWSVRGVGRNTIYF | TGTGCCTGGAGTGTCCGGGGGGTTGGAAGAAACACCATATATTTT
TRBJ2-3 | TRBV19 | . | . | CASSNNARADTQYF | TGTGCCAGTAGTAACAACGCACGGGCAGATACGCAGTATTTT
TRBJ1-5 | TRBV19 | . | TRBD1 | CASSIGTGSNQPQHF | TGTGCCAGTAGTATCGGGACAGGTAGCAATCAGCCCCAGCATTTT
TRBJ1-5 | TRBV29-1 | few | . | CSAGDYSNQPQHF | TGCAGCGCCGGGGATTATAGCAATCAGCCCCAGCATTTT
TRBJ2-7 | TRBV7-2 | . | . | CASSSGTYSGEQYF | TGTGCCAGCAGCTCAGGGACATACAGTGGGGAGCAGTACTTC
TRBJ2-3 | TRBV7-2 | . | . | CASSLQQAGTDTQYF | TGTGCCAGCAGCTTACAACAGGCAGGCACAGATACGCAGTATTTT
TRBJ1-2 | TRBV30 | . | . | CAWSLSGMGIDGYTF | TGTGCCTGGAGTCTCTCAGGGATGGGAATCGATGGCTACACCTTC
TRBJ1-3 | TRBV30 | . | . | CAWSDGQYHGNTIYF | TGTGCCTGGAGTGATGGGCAGTATCATGGAAACACCATATATTTT
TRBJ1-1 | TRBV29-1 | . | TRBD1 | CSAQQGGDTEAFF | TGCAGCGCACAACAGGGGGGAGACACTGAAGCTTTCTTT
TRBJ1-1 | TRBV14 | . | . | CASSQAQTWALNTEAFF | TGTGCCAGCAGCCAAGCTCAGACATGGGCCCTTAACACTGAAGCTTTCTTT
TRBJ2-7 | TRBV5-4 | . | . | CASSFGVTYEQYF | TGTGCCAGCAGCTTCGGGGTCACCTACGAGCAGTACTTC
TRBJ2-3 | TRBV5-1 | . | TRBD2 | CASFLAGRDTQYF | TGCGCCAGCTTCCTAGCGGGGAGAGATACGCAGTATTTT